This T cell receptor beta chain emerged from a study of blood T cell repertoires in COVID-19. About the research overall: Acute and convalescent COVID-19 samples came from the United States, Italy and Spain. The analysed material was cDNA or gDNA that came from T cells, B-cell-depleted T cells, or PBMCs.

Authors' data handling: From reference gene primer amplification, estimates of nucleated cell counts were derived. Profiled with immunoSEQ multiplex PCR; TCRdb holds only in-frame clones, not every one. V, J and clone size derive from that table, while D and trimming were established from the DNA sequence. This sample has some 85,000 clones, with 75% to 90% found just once. V gave up 2 bases and J gave up 1 base; unmatched junction bases: 2. Per the germline V gene, CDR1 is LGHDT and CDR2 is YNNKEL (reference sequence). The CDR3 runs 16 residues. This clone was counted a few times. What was sequenced was peripheral blood. This TCR was recovered from a woman older than 75 with acute or convalescent COVID-19. The V and J genes are TRBV3-1 (or the pseudogene TRBV3-2) and TRBJ1-6, with TRBD1 matching 7 bases. Here the CDR3 DNA reads TGTGCCAGCAGCCAATACAGGGGATCCTATAATTCACCCCTCCACTTT. Translating it yields CASSQYRGSYNSPLHF.